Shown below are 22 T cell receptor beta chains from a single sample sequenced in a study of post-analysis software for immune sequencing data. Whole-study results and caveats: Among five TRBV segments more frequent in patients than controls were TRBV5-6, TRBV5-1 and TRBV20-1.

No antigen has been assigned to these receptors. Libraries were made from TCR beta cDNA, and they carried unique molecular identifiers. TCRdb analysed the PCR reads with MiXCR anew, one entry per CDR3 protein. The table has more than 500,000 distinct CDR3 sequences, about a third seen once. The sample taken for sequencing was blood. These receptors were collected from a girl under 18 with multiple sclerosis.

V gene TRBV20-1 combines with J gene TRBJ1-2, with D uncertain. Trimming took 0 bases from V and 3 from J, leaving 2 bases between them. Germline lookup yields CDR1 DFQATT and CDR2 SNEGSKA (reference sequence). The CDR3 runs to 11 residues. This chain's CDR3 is CSAREDYGYTF. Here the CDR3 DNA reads TGCAGTGCTAGAGAAGACTATGGCTACACCTTC.

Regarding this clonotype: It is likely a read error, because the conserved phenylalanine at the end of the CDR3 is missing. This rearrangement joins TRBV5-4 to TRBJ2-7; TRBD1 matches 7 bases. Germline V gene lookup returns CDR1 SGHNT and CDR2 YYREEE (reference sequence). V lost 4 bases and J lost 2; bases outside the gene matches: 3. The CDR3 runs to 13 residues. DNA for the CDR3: TGTGCCAGCAGCCAAGGGACAGCCTACGAGCAGTACTTA. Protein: CASSQGTAYEQYL.

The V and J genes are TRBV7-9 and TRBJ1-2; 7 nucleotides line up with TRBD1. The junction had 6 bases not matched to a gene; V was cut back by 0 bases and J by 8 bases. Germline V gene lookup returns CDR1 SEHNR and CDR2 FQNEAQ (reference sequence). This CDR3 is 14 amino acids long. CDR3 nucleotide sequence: TGTGCCAGCAGCTTAGCGACAGGGTGGAAAGGCTACACCTTC. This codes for CASSLATGWKGYTF.

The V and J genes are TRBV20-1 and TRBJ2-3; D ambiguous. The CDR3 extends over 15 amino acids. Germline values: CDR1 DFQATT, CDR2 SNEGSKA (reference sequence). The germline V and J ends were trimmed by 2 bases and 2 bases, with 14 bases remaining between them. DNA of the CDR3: TGCAGTGCTAGAAACCCCACCACCTTCACAGATACGCAGTATTTT. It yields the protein CSARNPTTFTDTQYF.

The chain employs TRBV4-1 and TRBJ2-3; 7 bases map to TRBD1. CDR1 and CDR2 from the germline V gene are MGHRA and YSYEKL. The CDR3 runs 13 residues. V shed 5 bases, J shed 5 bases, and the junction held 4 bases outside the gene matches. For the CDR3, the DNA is TGCGCCAGCAGCGAGGGACAGCAAGATACGCAGTATTTT. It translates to CASSEGQQDTQYF.

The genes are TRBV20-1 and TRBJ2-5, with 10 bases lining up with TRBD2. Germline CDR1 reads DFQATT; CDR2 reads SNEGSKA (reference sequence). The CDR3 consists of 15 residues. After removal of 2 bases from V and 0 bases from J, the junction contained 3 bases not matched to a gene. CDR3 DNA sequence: TGCAGTGCTAGACATAGCGGGGGGTACCAAGAGACCCAGTACTTC. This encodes CSARHSGGYQETQYF.

DNA for the CDR3: TGTGCCAGCAGTCTCTTGACTAGCGGGGGCCGAAGCACAGATACGCAGTATTTT. Translating it yields CASSLLTSGGRSTDTQYF. V and J are TRBV12-3 or TRBV12-4 and TRBJ2-3; 12 bases line up with TRBD2. The CDR3 covers 18 residues. The V gene end was trimmed by 5 bases and the J gene end by 0 bases; junction bases not matched to a gene: 9.

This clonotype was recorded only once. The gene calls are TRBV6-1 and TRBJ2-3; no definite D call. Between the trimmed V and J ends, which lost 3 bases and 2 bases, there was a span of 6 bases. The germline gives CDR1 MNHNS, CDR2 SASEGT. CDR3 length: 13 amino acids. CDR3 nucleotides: TGTGCCAGCAGTGATGCAGCCACAGATACGCAGTATTTT. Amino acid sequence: CASSDAATDTQYF.

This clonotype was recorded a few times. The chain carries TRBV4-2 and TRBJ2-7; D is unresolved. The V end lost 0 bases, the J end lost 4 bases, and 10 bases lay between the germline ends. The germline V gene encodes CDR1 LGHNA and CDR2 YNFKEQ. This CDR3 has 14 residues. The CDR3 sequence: CASSQDEGSYEQYF. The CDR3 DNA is TGTGCCAGCAGCCAAGATGAAGGGTCTTACGAGCAGTACTTC.

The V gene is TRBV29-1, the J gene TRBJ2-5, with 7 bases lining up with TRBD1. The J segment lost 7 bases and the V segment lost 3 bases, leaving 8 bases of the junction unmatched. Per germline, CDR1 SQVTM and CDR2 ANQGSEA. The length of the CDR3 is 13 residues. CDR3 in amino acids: CSVEAGGIGTQYF. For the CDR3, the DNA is TGCAGCGTTGAGGCAGGGGGTATAGGGACCCAGTACTTC. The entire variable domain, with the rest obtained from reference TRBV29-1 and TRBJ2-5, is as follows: SAVISQKPSRDICQRGTSLTIQCQVDSQVTMMFWYRQQPGQSLTLIATANQGSEATYESGFVIDKFPISRPNLTFSTLTVSNMSPEDSSIYLCSVEAGGIGTQYFGPGTRLLVL.

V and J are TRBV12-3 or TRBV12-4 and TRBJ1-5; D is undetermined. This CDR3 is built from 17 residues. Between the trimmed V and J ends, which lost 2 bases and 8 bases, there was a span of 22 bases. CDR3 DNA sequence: TGTGCCAGCAGTTTATCGGGCAGTATAGCAAGAGGAGAGCCCCAGCATTTT. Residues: CASSLSGSIARGEPQHF.

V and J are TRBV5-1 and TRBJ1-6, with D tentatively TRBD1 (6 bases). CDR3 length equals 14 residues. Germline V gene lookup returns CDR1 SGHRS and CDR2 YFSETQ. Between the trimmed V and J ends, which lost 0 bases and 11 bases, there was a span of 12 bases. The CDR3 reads CASSLDRAGAPLHF. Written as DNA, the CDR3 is TGCGCCAGCAGCTTGGACAGGGCAGGCGCACCCCTCCACTTT.

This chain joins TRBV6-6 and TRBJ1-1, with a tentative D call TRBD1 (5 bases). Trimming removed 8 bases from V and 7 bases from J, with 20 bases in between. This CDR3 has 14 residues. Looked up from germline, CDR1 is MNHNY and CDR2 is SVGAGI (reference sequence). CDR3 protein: CASRSPGGVGEAFF. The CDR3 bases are TGTGCCAGCCGTTCGCCGGGGGGAGTTGGTGAAGCTTTCTTT.

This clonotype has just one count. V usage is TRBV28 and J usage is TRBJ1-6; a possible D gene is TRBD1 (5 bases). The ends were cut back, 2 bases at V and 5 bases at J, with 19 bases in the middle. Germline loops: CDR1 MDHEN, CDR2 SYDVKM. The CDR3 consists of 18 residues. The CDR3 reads CASSLLLHGGRDNSPLHF. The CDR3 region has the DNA TGTGCCAGCAGTTTACTCCTTCACGGCGGCAGGGATAATTCACCCCTCCACTTT.

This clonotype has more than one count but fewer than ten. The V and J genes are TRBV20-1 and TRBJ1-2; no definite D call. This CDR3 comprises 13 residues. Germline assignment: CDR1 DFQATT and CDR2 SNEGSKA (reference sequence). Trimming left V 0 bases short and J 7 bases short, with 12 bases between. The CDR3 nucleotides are TGCAGTGCTAGAGAGCCCAACAGAAGTGGCTACACCTTC. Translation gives CSAREPNRSGYTF.

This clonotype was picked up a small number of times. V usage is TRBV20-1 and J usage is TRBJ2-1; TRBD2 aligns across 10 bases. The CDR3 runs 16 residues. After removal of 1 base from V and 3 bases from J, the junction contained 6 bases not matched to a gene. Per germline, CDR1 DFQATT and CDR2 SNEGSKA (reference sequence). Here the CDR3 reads CSARVLAGELYNEQFF. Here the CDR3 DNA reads TGCAGTGCTAGAGTTCTAGCGGGGGAGCTCTACAATGAGCAGTTCTTC.

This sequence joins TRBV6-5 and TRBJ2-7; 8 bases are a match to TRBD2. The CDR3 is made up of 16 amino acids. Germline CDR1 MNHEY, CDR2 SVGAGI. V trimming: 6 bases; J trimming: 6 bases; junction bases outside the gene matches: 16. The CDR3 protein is CASSRRGADFEGEQYF. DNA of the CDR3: TGTGCCAGCAGCCGGCGGGGGGCCGACTTTGAGGGCGAGCAGTACTTC.

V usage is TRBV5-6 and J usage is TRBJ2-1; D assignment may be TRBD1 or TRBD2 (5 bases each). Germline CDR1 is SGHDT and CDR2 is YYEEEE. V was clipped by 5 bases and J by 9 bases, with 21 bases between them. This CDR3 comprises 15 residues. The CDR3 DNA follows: TGTGCCAGCAGACGCCCCGGGGCTAGCAGTAGTGAGCAGTTCTTC. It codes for CASRRPGASSSEQFF.

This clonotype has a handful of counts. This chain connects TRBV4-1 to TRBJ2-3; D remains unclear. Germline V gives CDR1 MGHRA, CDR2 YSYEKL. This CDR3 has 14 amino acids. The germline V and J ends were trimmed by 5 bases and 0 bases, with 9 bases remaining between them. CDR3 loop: CASSGVGSTDTQYF. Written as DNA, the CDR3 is TGCGCCAGCAGCGGGGTGGGCAGCACAGATACGCAGTATTTT.

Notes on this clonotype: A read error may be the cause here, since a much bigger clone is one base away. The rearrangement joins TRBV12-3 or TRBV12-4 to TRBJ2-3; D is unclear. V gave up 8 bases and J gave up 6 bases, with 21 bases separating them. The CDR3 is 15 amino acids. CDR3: CASLAGPRNWDTQYF. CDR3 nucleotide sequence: TGTGCCAGCCTCGCCGGACCCCGTAATTGGGATACGCAGTATTTT.

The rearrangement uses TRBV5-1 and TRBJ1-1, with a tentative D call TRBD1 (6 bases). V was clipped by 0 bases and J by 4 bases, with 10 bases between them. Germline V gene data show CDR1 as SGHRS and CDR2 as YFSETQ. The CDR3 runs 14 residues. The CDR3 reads CASSLETGRTEAFF. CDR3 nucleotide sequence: TGCGCCAGCAGCTTGGAAACAGGGCGCACTGAAGCTTTCTTT.

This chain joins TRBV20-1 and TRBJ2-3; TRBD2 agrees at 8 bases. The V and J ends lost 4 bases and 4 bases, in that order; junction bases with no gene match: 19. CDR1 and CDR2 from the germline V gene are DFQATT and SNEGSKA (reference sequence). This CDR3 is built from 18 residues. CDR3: CSATWTQGRGVTADTQYF. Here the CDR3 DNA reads TGCAGTGCTACGTGGACCCAGGGGCGGGGGGTGACCGCAGATACGCAGTATTTT.